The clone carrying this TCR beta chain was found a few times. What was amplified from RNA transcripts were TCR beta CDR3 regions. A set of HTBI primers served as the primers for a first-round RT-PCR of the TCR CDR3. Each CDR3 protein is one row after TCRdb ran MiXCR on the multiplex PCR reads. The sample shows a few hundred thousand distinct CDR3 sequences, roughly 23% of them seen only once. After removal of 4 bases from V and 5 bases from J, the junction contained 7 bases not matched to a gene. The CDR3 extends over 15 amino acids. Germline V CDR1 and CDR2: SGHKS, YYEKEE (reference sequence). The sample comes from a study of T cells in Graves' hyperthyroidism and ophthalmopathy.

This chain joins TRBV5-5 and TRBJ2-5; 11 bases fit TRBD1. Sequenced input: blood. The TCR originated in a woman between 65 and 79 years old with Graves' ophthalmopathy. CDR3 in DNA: TGTGCCAGCAGCCAACCCGGGACAGGGGGGGAGACCCAGTACTTC. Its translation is CASSQPGTGGETQYF.